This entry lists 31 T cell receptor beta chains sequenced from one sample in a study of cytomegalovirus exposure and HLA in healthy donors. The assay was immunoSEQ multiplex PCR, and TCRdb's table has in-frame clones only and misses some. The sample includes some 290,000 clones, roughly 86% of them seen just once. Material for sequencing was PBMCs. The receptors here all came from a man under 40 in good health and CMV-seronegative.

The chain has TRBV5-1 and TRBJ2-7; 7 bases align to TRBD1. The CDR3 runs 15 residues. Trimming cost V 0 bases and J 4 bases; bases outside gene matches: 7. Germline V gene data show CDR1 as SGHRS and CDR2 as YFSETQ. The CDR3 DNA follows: TGCGCCAGCAGCTTGGGACAGGGTTTAGTTTACGAGCAGTACTTC. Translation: CASSLGQGLVYEQYF. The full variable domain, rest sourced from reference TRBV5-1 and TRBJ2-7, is KAGVTQTPRYLIKTRGQQVTLSCSPISGHRSVSWYQQTPGQGLQFLFEYFSETQRNKGNFPGRFSGRQFSNSRSEMNVSTLELGDSALYLCASSLGQGLVYEQYFGPGTRLTVT.

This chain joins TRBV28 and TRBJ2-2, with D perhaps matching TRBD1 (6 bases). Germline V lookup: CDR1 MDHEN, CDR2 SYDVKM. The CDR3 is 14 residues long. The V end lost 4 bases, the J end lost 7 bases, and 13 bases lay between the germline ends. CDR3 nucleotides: TGTGCCAGCAGTTGGGCAGGGGCGGGCGGGGAGCTGTTTTTT. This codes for CASSWAGAGGELFF.

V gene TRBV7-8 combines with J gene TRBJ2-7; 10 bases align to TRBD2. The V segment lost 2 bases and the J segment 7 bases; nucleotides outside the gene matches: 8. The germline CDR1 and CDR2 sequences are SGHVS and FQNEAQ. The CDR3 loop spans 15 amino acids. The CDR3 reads CASSLPASGGGEQYF. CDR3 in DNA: TGTGCCAGCAGCTTACCTGCTAGCGGGGGAGGGGAGCAGTACTTC.

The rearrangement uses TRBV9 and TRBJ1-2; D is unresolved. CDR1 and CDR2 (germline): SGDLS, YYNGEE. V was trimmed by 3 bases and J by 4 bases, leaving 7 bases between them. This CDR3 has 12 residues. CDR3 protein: CASSGEFYGYTF. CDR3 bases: TGTGCCAGCAGCGGAGAATTCTATGGCTACACCTTC. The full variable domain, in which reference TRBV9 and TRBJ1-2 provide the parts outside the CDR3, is DSGVTQTPKHLITATGQRVTLRCSPRSGDLSVYWYQQSLDQGLQFLIQYYNGEERAKGNILERFSAQQFPDLHSELNLSSLELGDSALYFCASSGEFYGYTFGSGTRLTVV.

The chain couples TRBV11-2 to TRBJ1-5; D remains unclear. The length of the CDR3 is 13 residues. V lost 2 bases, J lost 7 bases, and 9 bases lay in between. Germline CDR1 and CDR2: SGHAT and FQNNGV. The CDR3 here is CASSLSRGQPQHF. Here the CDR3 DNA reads TGTGCCAGCAGCTTATCACGAGGACAGCCCCAGCATTTT. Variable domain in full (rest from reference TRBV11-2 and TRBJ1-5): EAGVAQSPRYKIIEKRQSVAFWCNPISGHATLYWYQQILGQGPKLLIQFQNNGVVDDSQLPKDRFSAERLKGVDSTLKIQPAKLEDSAVYLCASSLSRGQPQHFGDGTRLSIL.

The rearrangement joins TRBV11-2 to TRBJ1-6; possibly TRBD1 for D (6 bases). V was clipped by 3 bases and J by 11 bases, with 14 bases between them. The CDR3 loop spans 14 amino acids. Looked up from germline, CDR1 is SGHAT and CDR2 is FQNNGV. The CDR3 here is CASSFQQGGPPLHF. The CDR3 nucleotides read TGTGCCAGCAGCTTCCAACAGGGCGGTCCACCCCTCCACTTT.

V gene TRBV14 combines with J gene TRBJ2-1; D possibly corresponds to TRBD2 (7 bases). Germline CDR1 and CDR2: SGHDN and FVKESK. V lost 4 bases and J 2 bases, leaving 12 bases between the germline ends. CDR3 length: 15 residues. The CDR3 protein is CASSRPGGPYNEQFF. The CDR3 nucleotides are TGTGCCAGCAGCCGCCCCGGGGGGCCCTACAATGAGCAGTTCTTC.

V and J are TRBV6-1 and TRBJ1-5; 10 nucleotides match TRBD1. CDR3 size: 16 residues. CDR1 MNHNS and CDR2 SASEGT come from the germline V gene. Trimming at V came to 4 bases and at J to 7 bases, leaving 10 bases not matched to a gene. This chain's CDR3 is CASSANPGQGYQPQHF. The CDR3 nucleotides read TGTGCCAGCAGTGCAAACCCGGGACAGGGGTACCAGCCCCAGCATTTT.

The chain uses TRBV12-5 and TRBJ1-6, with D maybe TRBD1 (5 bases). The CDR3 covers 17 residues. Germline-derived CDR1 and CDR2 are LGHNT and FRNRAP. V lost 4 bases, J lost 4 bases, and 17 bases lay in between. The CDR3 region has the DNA TGTGCTAGTGGTTCTCCCGTTTCGGGGGAATATAATTCACCCCTCCACTTT. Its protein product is CASGSPVSGEYNSPLHF.

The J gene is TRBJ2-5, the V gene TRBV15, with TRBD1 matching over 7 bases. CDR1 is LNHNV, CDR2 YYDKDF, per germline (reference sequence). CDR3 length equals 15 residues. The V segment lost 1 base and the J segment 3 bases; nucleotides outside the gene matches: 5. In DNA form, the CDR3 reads TGTGCCACCAGCAGAGGTGAGGGGGCAGAAGAGACCCAGTACTTC. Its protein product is CATSRGEGAEETQYF.

CDR3 region: CASRRAGTYEQYF. In DNA, the CDR3 is TGTGCCAGTAGGAGGGCCGGAACCTACGAGCAGTACTTC. V usage is TRBV19 and J usage is TRBJ2-7; perhaps TRBD2 as D (5 bases). In germline, CDR1 is LNHDA, CDR2 SQIVND (reference sequence). The CDR3 loop spans 13 amino acids. The V end lost 6 bases, the J end lost 2 bases, and 11 bases lay between the germline ends.

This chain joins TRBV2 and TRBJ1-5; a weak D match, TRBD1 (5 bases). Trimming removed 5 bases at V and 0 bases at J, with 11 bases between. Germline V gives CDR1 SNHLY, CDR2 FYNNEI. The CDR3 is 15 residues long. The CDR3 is CASSMDIYSNQPQHF. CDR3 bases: TGTGCCAGCAGTATGGACATATATAGCAATCAGCCCCAGCATTTT.

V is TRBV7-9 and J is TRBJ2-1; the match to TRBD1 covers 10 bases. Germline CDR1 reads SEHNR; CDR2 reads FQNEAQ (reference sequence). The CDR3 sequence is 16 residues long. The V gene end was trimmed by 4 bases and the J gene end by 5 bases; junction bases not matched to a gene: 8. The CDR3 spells CASSSSGTGANNEQFF. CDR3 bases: TGTGCCAGCAGCTCATCCGGGACAGGGGCTAACAATGAGCAGTTCTTC.

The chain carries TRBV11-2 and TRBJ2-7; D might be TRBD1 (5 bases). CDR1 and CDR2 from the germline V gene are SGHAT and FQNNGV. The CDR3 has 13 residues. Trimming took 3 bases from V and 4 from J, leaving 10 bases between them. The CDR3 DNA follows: TGTGCCAGCAGCTTCGCAGGGAAGTACGAGCAGTACTTC. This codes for CASSFAGKYEQYF.

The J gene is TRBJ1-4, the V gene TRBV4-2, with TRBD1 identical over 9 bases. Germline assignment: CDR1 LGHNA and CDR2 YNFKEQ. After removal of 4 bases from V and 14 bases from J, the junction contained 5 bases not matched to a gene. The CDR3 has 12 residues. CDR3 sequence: CASSPAGQGLFF. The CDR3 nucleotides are TGTGCCAGCAGCCCAGCGGGACAGGGCCTGTTTTTT.

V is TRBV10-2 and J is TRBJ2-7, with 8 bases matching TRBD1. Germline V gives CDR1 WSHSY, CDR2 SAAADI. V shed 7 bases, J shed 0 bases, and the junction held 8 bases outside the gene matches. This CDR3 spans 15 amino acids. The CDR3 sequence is CASKLTGGDSYEQYF. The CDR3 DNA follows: TGCGCCAGCAAACTCACAGGGGGTGACTCCTACGAGCAGTACTTC.

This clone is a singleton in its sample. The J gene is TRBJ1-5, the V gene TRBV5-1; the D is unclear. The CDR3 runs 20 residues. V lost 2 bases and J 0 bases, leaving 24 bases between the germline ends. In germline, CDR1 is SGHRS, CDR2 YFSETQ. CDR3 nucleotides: TGCGCCAGCAGCTTCGGGAGCCAAGGGAATGTTGTCCATAGCAATCAGCCCCAGCATTTT. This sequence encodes CASSFGSQGNVVHSNQPQHF.

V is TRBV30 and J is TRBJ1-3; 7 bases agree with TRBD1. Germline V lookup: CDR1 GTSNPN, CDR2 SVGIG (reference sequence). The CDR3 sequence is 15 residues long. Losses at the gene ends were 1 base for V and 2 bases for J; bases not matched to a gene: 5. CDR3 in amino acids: CAWSGSQGAGNTIYF. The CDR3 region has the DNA TGTGCCTGGAGTGGGTCCCAGGGGGCTGGAAACACCATATATTTT.

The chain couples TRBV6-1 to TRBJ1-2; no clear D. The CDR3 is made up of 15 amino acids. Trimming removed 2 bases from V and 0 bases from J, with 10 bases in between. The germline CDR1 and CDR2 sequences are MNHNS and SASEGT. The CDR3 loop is CASSESGRTNYGYTF. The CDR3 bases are TGTGCCAGCAGTGAAAGCGGCAGAACTAACTATGGCTACACCTTC.

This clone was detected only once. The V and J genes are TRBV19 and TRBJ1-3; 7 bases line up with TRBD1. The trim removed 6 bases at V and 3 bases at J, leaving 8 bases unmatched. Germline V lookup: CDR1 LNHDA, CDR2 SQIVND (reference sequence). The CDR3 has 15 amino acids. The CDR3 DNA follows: TGTGCCAGTAGAACCACGAGGGGGCTTGGAAACACCATATATTTT. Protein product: CASRTTRGLGNTIYF.

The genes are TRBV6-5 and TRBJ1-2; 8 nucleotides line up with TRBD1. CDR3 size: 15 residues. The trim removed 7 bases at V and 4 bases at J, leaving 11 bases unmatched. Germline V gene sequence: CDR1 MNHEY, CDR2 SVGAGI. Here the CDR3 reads CASNTRQGRPYGYTF. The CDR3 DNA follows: TGTGCCAGCAACACCCGACAGGGGCGTCCCTATGGCTACACCTTC.

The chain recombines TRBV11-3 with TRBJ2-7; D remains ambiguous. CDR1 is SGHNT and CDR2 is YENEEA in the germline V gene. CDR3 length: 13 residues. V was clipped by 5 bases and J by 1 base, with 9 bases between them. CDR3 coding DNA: TGTGCCAGCAGCCGTACACCATCCTACGAGCAGTACTTC. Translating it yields CASSRTPSYEQYF. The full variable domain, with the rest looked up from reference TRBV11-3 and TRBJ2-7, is EAGVVQSPRYKIIEKKQPVAFWCNPISGHNTLYWYLQNLGQGPELLIRYENEEAVDDSQLPKDRFSAERLKGVDSTLKIQPAELGDSAVYLCASSRTPSYEQYFGPGTRLTVT.

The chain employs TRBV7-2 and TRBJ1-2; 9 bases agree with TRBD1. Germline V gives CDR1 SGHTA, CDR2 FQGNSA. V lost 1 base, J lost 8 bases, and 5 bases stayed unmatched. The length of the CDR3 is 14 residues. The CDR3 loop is CASSLVQGAVGYTF. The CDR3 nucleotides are TGTGCCAGCAGCTTAGTACAGGGGGCGGTGGGCTACACCTTC.

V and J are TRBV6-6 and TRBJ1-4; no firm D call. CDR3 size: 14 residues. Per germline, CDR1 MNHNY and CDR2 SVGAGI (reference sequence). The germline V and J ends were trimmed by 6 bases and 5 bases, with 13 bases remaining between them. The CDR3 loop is CASRIDGGNEKLFF. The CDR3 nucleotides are TGTGCCAGCAGGATCGACGGAGGAAATGAAAAACTGTTTTTT.

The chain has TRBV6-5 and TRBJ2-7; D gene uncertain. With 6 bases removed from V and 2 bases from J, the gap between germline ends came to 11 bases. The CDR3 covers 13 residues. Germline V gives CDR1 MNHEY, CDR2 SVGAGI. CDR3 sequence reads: CASRRGTPYEQYF. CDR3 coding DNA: TGTGCCAGCAGGAGAGGAACACCCTACGAGCAGTACTTC.

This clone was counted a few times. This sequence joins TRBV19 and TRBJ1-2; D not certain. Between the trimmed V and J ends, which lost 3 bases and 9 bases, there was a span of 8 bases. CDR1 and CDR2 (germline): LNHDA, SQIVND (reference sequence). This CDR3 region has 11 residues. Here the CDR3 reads CASSISGRYTF. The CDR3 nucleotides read TGTGCCAGTAGTATCTCAGGCCGCTACACCTTC. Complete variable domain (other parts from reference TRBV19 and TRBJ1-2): DGGITQSPKYLFRKEGQNVTLSCEQNLNHDAMYWYRQDPGQGLRLIYYSQIVNDFQKGDIAEGYSVSREKKESFPLTVTSAQKNPTAFYLCASSISGRYTFGSGTRLTVV.

The CDR3 reads CASSVATGFTEAFF. The DNA for the CDR3 is TGTGCCAGCAGCGTAGCTACGGGGTTCACTGAAGCTTTCTTT. The rearrangement links TRBV9 to TRBJ1-1; D is unclear. V lost 0 bases and J lost 4, with 10 bases in between. Germline loops: CDR1 SGDLS, CDR2 YYNGEE. The CDR3 runs to 14 residues.

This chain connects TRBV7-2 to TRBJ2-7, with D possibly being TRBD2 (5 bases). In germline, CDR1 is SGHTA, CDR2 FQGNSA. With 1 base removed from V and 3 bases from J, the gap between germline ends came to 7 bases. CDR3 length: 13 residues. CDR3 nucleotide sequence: TGTGCCAGCAGCTTAGGCGGGTTCTACGAGCAGTACTTC. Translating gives CASSLGGFYEQYF.

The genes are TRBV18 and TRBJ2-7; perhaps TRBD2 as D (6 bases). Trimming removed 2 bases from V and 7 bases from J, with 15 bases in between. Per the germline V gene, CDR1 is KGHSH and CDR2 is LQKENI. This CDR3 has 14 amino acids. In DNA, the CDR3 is TGTGCCAGCTCACCAGGGGGGACGGAACGGGAGCAGTACTTC. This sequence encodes CASSPGGTEREQYF. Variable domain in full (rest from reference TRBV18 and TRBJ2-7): NAGVMQNPRHLVRRRGQEARLRCSPMKGHSHVYWYRQLPEEGLKFMVYLQKENIIDESGMPKERFSAEFPKEGPSILRIQQVVRGDSAAYFCASSPGGTEREQYFGPGTRLTVT.

The CDR3: CASSPIVTSGASTDTQYF. Written as DNA, the CDR3 is TGTGCCAGCTCACCCATCGTGACTAGCGGGGCTAGCACAGATACGCAGTATTTT. This sequence joins TRBV18 and TRBJ2-3; 11 nucleotides match TRBD2. CDR1 and CDR2 from the germline V gene are KGHSH and LQKENI. There are 18 residues in the CDR3. Germline trimming cut 3 bases from V and 0 bases from J; bases unmatched to any gene: 8. Looking up the rest from reference TRBV18 and TRBJ2-3 gives the full variable domain: NAGVMQNPRHLVRRRGQEARLRCSPMKGHSHVYWYRQLPEEGLKFMVYLQKENIIDESGMPKERFSAEFPKEGPSILRIQQVVRGDSAAYFCASSPIVTSGASTDTQYFGPGTRLTVL.

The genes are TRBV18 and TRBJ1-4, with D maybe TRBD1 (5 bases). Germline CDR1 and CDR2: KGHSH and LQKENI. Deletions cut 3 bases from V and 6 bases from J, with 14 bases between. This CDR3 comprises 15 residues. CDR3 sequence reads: CASSPLRDSDEKLFF. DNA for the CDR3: TGTGCCAGCTCACCCCTCAGGGATTCGGATGAAAAACTGTTTTTT.